The clone carrying this TCR beta chain was detected ten times or more. Antigen specificity is unknown. Preparation of the TCRbeta library was carried out with unique molecular identifiers. MiXCR, run by TCRdb on the PCR reads, gives a single entry per CDR3 protein. Found here are about 580,000 distinct CDR3 sequences, roughly 24% of them singletons; the top ten hold 13% to 15%. This CDR3 is 15 amino acids long. Trimming pared 5 bases from V and 4 bases from J, leaving 15 bases between. This record belongs to a study of T-cell reconstitution after alpha-beta-depleted transplantation in children. Study-wide findings and caveats: It was surviving recipient T cells and thymic progenitors that gave some patients high TCRbeta diversity at day 60. Reports say that about two months after transplant, the alpha-beta T cells came out of several hundred graft clones that had expanded. Counts and diversity of T cells one year after transplant came mostly from newly produced T cells.

The receptor's source is a boy under three years old who had a stem cell transplant for acute myeloid leukemia, so the T cells may come from the graft donor. The material was PBMCs, mostly from graft donor cells, obtained 360 days after TCRalphabeta/CD19-depleted stem cell transplant. J is TRBJ2-1 and V is TRBV12-3 or TRBV12-4; tentatively, D is TRBD1 (5 bases). The CDR3 protein is CASSPSLGAYNEQFF. The CDR3, as DNA: TGTGCCAGCAGTCCCTCCCTAGGGGCTTACAATGAGCAGTTCTTC.